This T cell receptor (beta chain) appears in the sequencing data of a study of patients and donors after allogeneic stem cell transplantation. Trimming removed 2 bases from V and 2 bases from J; junction bases left unmatched: 4. CDR3 length equals 16 residues. CDR1 SGHTA and CDR2 FQGNSA come from the germline V gene. TCRdb ran MiXCR on the RT-PCR reads and lists one entry per CDR3 protein. The repertoire consists of 150,000 to 200,000 distinct CDR3 sequences, with approximately 22% occurring once and the leading ten covering 25% to 30%. This clonotype occurred many times. The TCR sequence derives from a human donor who was either an allogeneic HSCT recipient or a stem cell or donor lymphocyte infusion donor (not recorded which). It is not recorded whose cells these are; they may come from a transplant donor. Sequencing was done on a sample of blood, either unsorted or a sorted T cell fraction (not recorded which). V is TRBV7-2 and J is TRBJ1-5; 9 positions match TRBD1. The CDR3 DNA is TGTGCCAGCAGCTTAACGACAGGGGGTGGCAATCAGCCCCAGCATTTT. This encodes CASSLTTGGGNQPQHF. Full variable domain (remainder filled in from reference TRBV7-2 and TRBJ1-5): GAGVSQSPSNKVTEKGKDVELRCDPISGHTALYWYRQSLGQGLEFLIYFQGNSAPDKSGLPSDRFSAERTGGSVSTLTIQRTQQEDSAVYLCASSLTTGGGNQPQHFGDGTRLSIL.